Here is one T cell receptor beta chain with its context. The antigen remains unidentified. With 60 Vbeta and 13 Jbeta primers, the PCR was carried out. The protocol was immunoSEQ multiplex PCR, while the TCRdb copy is restricted to in-frame clones and leaves out a portion. The sample carries 55,000 to 75,000 clones, roughly four fifths recorded once. Healthy bone marrow donors made up the donors. Germline CDR1 is SGHTA and CDR2 is FQGNSA. V was clipped by 3 bases and J by 6 bases, with 15 bases between them. CDR3 size: 15 residues. The data originate from a study of cytomegalovirus exposure and HLA in healthy donors. Findings of the study overall: Altogether, 160 or so TCR beta chains were recorded as cytomegalovirus-associated. Later genetic work tied a missense DCLRE1C variant to beta-chain V and J trimming.

The chain recombines TRBV7-2 with TRBJ2-1, with D perhaps TRBD2 (6 bases). The TCR was taken from a woman aged 25 to 45 in good health and CMV-seropositive. Source material: PBMCs. CDR3 sequence: CASSFLAVGGNEQFF. The CDR3 nucleotides are TGTGCCAGCAGCTTTCTGGCGGTGGGGGGCAATGAGCAGTTCTTC.